These 20 T cell receptor beta chains were all obtained from the same sample, sequenced in a study of blood T cell repertoires in COVID-19. The repertoire was sequenced with immunoSEQ multiplex PCR; TCRdb's copy has only in-frame clones and lacks some. The sample records roughly 120,000 clones, 88% being singletons. Material for sequencing was peripheral blood. Receptors originate from a woman aged 50 to 65 with active or convalescent COVID-19.

The V call is TRBV6-5, the J call TRBJ2-7, with 9 bases lining up with TRBD1. The CDR3 contains 14 residues. Germline values: CDR1 MNHEY, CDR2 SVGAGI. The V segment lost 10 bases and the J segment 5 bases; nucleotides outside the gene matches: 12. DNA of the CDR3: TGTGCCACCCAACCGGGACAGGGAGTGCACGAGCAGTACTTC. Its protein product is CATQPGQGVHEQYF.

The rearrangement links TRBV12-2 to TRBJ1-4; TRBD1 reflects the table's D call only, with no check against the DNA. TRBV12-2 is classified as a pseudogene. This CDR3 has 13 amino acids. CDR3 DNA sequence: TGTGCAAGTCGCTTAAAGCGGACAGGGAAACTGTTTTTT. Residues: CASRLKRTGKLFF.

The chain couples TRBV7-6 to TRBJ2-7; no firm D call. The germline V gene encodes CDR1 SGHVS and CDR2 FNYEAQ. V was trimmed by 3 bases and J by 4 bases, leaving 10 bases between them. The CDR3 is 13 residues long. DNA of the CDR3: TGTGCCAGCAGCTTTGGCAAGTATTACGAGCAGTACTTC. Translated: CASSFGKYYEQYF.

V and J are TRBV18 and TRBJ2-3; possibly TRBD2 for D (6 bases). The CDR3 runs 13 residues. The germline V gene encodes CDR1 KGHSH and CDR2 LQKENI. V was cut by 4 bases and J by 6 bases, with 11 bases left in between. CDR3 amino acids: CASSLGSGDTQYF. As DNA, the CDR3 is TGTGCCAGCTCACTCGGGAGCGGTGATACGCAGTATTTT.

The chain carries TRBV29-1 and TRBJ2-5, with D hard to call. CDR3 length: 12 amino acids. The V end was cut by 3 bases, the J end by 2 bases, with 7 bases between. Germline CDR1 is SQVTM and CDR2 is ANQGSEA. The CDR3 protein is CSVDAEQETQYF. The DNA of the CDR3 is TGCAGCGTTGATGCAGAACAAGAGACCCAGTACTTC.

The genes are TRBV15 and TRBJ2-7; D ambiguous. This CDR3 region has 15 residues. Germline CDR1 LNHNV, CDR2 YYDKDF (reference sequence). V lost 0 bases to trimming and J lost 1 base, with 10 bases between them. CDR3 bases: TGTGCCACCAGCAGAGACCGAACAGTGTCCTACGAGCAGTACTTC. This sequence encodes CATSRDRTVSYEQYF.

J is TRBJ1-1 and V is TRBV19; 9 bases fit TRBD1. V lost 3 bases, J lost 2 bases, and 1 base stayed unmatched. The CDR3 has 14 amino acids. Germline loops: CDR1 LNHDA, CDR2 SQIVND (reference sequence). CDR3 DNA sequence: TGTGCCAGTAGTATCACAGGGGGCAACACTGAAGCTTTCTTT. Residues: CASSITGGNTEAFF. The complete variable domain, with remaining parts taken from reference TRBV19 and TRBJ1-1, reads DGGITQSPKYLFRKEGQNVTLSCEQNLNHDAMYWYRQDPGQGLRLIYYSQIVNDFQKGDIAEGYSVSREKKESFPLTVTSAQKNPTAFYLCASSITGGNTEAFFGQGTRLTVV.

V usage is TRBV7-2 and J usage is TRBJ2-7; TRBD1 matches 10 bases. Germline-derived CDR1 and CDR2 are SGHTA and FQGNSA. The CDR3 is 15 residues long. Trimming at V came to 5 bases and at J to 4 bases, leaving 8 bases not matched to a gene. Here the CDR3 reads CASSPVPGQGYEQYF. Written as DNA, the CDR3 is TGTGCCAGCAGCCCCGTCCCGGGACAGGGGTACGAGCAGTACTTC.

The chain recombines TRBV7-2 with TRBJ2-1, with D possibly matching TRBD2 (6 bases). The CDR3 totals 15 residues. Deletions cut 1 base from V and 7 bases from J, with 14 bases between. Germline V gene data show CDR1 as SGHTA and CDR2 as FQGNSA. CDR3 protein: CASSLVGGEGNEQFF. CDR3 sequence (DNA): TGTGCCAGCAGCTTAGTCGGGGGAGAGGGAAATGAGCAGTTCTTC.

The CDR3 reads CASSLGTGGSYSPYEQFF. The DNA for the CDR3 is TGCGCCAGCAGCTTGGGGACAGGGGGCTCATATAGCCCATATGAGCAGTTCTTC. This sequence joins TRBV5-1 and TRBJ2-1; 11 positions agree with TRBD1. Germline-derived CDR1 and CDR2 are SGHRS and YFSETQ. The V and J ends lost 0 bases and 8 bases, in that order; junction bases with no gene match: 13. The CDR3 loop spans 18 amino acids.

The chain combines TRBV15 with TRBJ1-1, with D unclear. CDR1 is LNHNV and CDR2 is YYDKDF in the germline V gene (reference sequence). The CDR3 runs to 12 residues. Trimming took 4 bases from V and 4 from J, leaving 7 bases between them. CDR3 DNA: TGTGCCACCAGCAAACGGGGCACTGAAGCTTTCTTT. Translated: CATSKRGTEAFF.

The chain couples TRBV7-2 to TRBJ1-5; 10 bases align to TRBD1. The germline V gene has CDR1 SGHTA and CDR2 FQGNSA. V lost 5 bases and J lost 5; bases outside the gene matches: 6. The CDR3 consists of 15 residues. The CDR3 loop reads CASSTRTGGDQPQHF. CDR3 sequence (DNA): TGTGCCAGCAGCACCCGGACAGGGGGGGATCAGCCCCAGCATTTT.

The V gene is TRBV7-9, the J gene TRBJ2-1, with 8 bases aligning to TRBD1. Germline V gives CDR1 SEHNR, CDR2 FQNEAQ (reference sequence). The CDR3 runs to 13 residues. Unmatched junction bases numbered 5, after V lost 1 base and J lost 12 bases. This CDR3 reads CASSLGGQVGQFF. The CDR3 DNA follows: TGTGCCAGCAGCTTAGGGGGACAGGTGGGGCAGTTCTTC.

The CDR3 DNA reads TGCGCCAGCAGCCAAGGTCTTTCGGTTAACAATGAGCAGTTCTTC. Translated: CASSQGLSVNNEQFF. The chain recombines TRBV4-3 with TRBJ2-1; D remains ambiguous. The CDR3 has 15 residues. Trimming pared 1 base from V and 5 bases from J, leaving 12 bases between. Per the germline V gene, CDR1 is LGHNA and CDR2 is YSLEER.

This sequence joins TRBV30 and TRBJ1-2, with D uncertain. The CDR3 is 14 residues long. V was shortened by 0 bases and J by 0 bases, with 8 bases between the two germline ends. Germline CDR1 is GTSNPN and CDR2 is SVGIG (reference sequence). The CDR3 nucleotides are TGTGCCTGGAGTGTACGAACGGCTAACTATGGCTACACCTTC. This sequence encodes CAWSVRTANYGYTF. The full variable domain, with the rest looked up from reference TRBV30 and TRBJ1-2, is SQTIHQWPATLVQPVGSPLSLECTVEGTSNPNLYWYRQAAGRGLQLLFYSVGIGQISSEVPQNLSASRPQDRQFILSSKKLLLSDSGFYLCAWSVRTANYGYTFGSGTRLTVV.

This clone was observed a single time. The rearrangement joins TRBV14 to TRBJ1-1; no reliable D call. Per germline, CDR1 SGHDN and CDR2 FVKESK. V was clipped by 3 bases and J by 1 base, with 6 bases between them. The CDR3 has 13 amino acids. The DNA for the CDR3 is TGTGCCAGCAGCCAGGGAGGGAACACTGAAGCTTTCTTT. Residues: CASSQGGNTEAFF.

The chain joins TRBV7-9 to TRBJ1-5, with unresolved D. The CDR3 length is 15 residues. Per the germline V gene, CDR1 is SEHNR and CDR2 is FQNEAQ (reference sequence). Trimming removed 4 bases from V and 0 bases from J, with 10 bases in between. The CDR3 DNA is TGTGCCAGCAGCTCGACTGCAGTTAGCAATCAGCCCCAGCATTTT. It specifies CASSSTAVSNQPQHF.

J is TRBJ2-5 and V is TRBV7-9, with TRBD2 matching 11 bases. The CDR3 extends over 16 amino acids. Losses at the gene ends were 0 bases for V and 3 bases for J; bases not matched to a gene: 3. Germline V lookup: CDR1 SEHNR, CDR2 FQNEAQ (reference sequence). The CDR3 is CASSLAVLAGEETQYF. The CDR3 DNA reads TGTGCCAGCAGCTTAGCGGTACTAGCGGGAGAAGAGACCCAGTACTTC.

The chain carries TRBV2 and TRBJ2-6, with a possible D match to TRBD2 (6 bases). Germline assignment: CDR1 SNHLY and CDR2 FYNNEI. This CDR3 spans 16 amino acids. V lost 6 bases and J 2 bases, leaving 14 bases between the germline ends. DNA of the CDR3: TGTGCCAGCAGGCGGGGATTCCTGCCTGGGGCCAACGTCCTGACTTTC. This sequence encodes CASRRGFLPGANVLTF.

The chain links TRBV4-2 to TRBJ2-1; 11 nucleotides match TRBD2. CDR1 and CDR2 from the germline V gene are LGHNA and YNFKEQ. This CDR3 spans 16 amino acids. J was trimmed by 7 bases and V by 0 bases; bases with no gene match: 5. The CDR3 sequence is CASSQERTSGYNEQFF. CDR3 nucleotide sequence: TGTGCCAGCAGCCAAGAACGGACTAGCGGGTATAATGAGCAGTTCTTC.